This T cell receptor beta chain was captured in a study of T-cell memory formation after mild COVID-19. There are 17 residues in the CDR3. Looked up from germline, CDR1 is KGHDR and CDR2 is SFDVKD. Trimming removed 0 bases from V and 0 bases from J, with 13 bases in between. TCR alpha and TCR beta cDNA libraries with sample barcodes and UMIs came from 5'RACE using constant-segment primers. TCRdb redid the calling of the 5' RACE reads with MiXCR, one entry per CDR3 protein. The sample shows about 560,000 distinct CDR3 sequences, 15% to 20% of them seen only once. This clonotype showed up many times. Input material: PBMCs or a T cell subset sorted from them (not recorded which). The V gene is TRBV24-1, the J gene TRBJ1-1; D gene uncertain. The origin of this receptor is an adult woman who had mild COVID-19 (a few samples of this study predate the infection). Cell type and time point are not known. The CDR3 DNA follows: TGTGCCACCAGTGATTTGGGCATCGGAAGCATGAACACTGAAGCTTTCTTT. Its protein product is CATSDLGIGSMNTEAFF.